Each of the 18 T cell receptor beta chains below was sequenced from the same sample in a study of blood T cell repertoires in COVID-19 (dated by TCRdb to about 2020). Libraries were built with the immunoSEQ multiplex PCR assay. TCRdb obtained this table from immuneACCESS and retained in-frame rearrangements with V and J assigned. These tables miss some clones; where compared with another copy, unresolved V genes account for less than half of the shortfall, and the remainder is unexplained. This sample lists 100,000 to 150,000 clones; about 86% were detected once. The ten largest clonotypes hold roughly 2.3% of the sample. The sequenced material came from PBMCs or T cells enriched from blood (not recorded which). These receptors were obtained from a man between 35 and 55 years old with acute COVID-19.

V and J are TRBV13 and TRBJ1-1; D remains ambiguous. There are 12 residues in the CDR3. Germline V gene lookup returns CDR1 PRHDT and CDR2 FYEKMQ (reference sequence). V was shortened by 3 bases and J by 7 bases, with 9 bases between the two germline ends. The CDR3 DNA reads TGTGCCAGCAGCTTTAATATCCTTGAAGCTTTCTTT. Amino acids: CASSFNILEAFF. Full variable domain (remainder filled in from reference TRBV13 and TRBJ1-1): AAGVIQSPRHLIKEKRETATLKCYPIPRHDTVYWYQQGPGQDPQFLISFYEKMQSDKGSIPDRFSAQQFSDYHSELNMSSLELGDSALYFCASSFNILEAFFGQGTRLTVV.

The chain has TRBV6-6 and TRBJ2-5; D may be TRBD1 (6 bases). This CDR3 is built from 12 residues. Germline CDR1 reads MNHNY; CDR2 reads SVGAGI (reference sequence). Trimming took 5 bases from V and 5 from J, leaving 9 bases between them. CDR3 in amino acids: CASSDRRETQYF. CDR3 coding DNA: TGTGCCAGCAGTGACAGGCGCGAGACCCAGTACTTC.

The CDR3 region is CASREGNTEAFF. CDR3 nucleotides: TGTGCCAGCAGAGAGGGGAACACTGAAGCTTTCTTT. The V gene is TRBV12-3 or TRBV12-4, the J gene TRBJ1-1; no definite D call. The CDR3 length is 12 residues. Trimming shortened V by 6 bases and J by 1 base, and 6 bases separated the two germline ends.

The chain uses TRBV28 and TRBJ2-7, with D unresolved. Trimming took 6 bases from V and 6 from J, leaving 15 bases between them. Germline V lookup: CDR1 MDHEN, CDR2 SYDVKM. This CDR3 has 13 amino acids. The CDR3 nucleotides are TGTGCCAGCAGCCTGAGTTACCCGGTCGAGCAGTACTTC. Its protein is CASSLSYPVEQYF.

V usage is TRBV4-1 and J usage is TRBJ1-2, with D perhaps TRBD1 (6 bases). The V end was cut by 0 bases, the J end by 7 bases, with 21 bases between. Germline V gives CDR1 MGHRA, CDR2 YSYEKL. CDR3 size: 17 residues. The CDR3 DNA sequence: TGCGCCAGCAGCCAAGATACGGACAGTACCCTTCTGCCTGGCTACACCTTC. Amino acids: CASSQDTDSTLLPGYTF.

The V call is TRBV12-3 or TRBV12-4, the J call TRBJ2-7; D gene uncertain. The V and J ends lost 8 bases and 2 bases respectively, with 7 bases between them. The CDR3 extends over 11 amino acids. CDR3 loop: CASGATYEQYF. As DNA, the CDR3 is TGTGCCAGCGGTGCGACCTACGAGCAGTACTTC.

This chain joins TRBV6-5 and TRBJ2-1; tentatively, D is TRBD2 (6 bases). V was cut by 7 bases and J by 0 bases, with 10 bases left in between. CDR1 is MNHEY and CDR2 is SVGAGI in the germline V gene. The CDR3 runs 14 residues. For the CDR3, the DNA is TGTGCCAGCACCAACGGGGGCTCCTACAATGAGCAGTTCTTC. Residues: CASTNGGSYNEQFF.

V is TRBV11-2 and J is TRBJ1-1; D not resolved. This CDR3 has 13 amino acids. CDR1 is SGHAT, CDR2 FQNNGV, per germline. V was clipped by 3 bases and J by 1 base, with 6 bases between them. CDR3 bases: TGTGCCAGCAGCTTTACAAGGAACACTGAAGCTTTCTTT. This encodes CASSFTRNTEAFF.

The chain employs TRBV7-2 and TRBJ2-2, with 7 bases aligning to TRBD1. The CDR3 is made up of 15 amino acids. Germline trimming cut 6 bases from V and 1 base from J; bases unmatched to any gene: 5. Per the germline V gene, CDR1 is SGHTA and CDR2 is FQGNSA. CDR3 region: CASSSRQGNTGELFF. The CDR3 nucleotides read TGTGCCAGCAGTTCGCGACAGGGGAACACCGGGGAGCTGTTTTTT.

CDR3 region: CASSRTSGSDPDTQYF. DNA of the CDR3: TGCGCCAGCAGTCGGACTAGCGGGAGTGATCCGGATACGCAGTATTTT. The chain recombines TRBV10-2 with TRBJ2-3, with 13 positions matching TRBD2. CDR3 length: 16 residues. The germline V gene encodes CDR1 WSHSY and CDR2 SAAADI. V lost 5 bases, J lost 6 bases, and 8 bases stayed unmatched.

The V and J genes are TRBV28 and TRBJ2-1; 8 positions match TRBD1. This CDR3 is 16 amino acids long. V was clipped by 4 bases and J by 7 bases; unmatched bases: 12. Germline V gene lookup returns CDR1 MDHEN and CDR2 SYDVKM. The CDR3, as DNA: TGTGCCAGCAGTTCCCGGGGCAGGGGGCTTCGGAATGAGCAGTTCTTC. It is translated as CASSSRGRGLRNEQFF.

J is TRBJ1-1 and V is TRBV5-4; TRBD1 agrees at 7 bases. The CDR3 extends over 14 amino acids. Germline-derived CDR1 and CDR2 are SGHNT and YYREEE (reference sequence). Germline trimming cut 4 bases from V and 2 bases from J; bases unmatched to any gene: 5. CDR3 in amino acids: CASSTWTGNTEAFF. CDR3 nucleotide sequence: TGTGCCAGCAGCACGTGGACAGGTAACACTGAAGCTTTCTTT.

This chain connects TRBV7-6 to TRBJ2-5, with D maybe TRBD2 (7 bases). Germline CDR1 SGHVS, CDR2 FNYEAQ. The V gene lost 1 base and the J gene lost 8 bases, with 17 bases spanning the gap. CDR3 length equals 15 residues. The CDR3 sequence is CASSLGGGGARTQYF. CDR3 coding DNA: TGTGCCAGCAGCTTAGGTGGCGGGGGCGCACGAACCCAGTACTTC.

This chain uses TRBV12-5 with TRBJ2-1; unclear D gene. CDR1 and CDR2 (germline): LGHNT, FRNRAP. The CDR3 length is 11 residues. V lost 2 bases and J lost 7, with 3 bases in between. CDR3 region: CASGLRNEQFF. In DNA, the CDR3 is TGTGCTAGTGGTTTGCGGAATGAGCAGTTCTTC.

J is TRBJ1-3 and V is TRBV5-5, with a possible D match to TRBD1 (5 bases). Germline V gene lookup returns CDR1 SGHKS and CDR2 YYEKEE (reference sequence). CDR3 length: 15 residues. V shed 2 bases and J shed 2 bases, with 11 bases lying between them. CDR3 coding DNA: TGTGCCAGCAGCTTACAGGTTCACCCTGGAAACACCATATATTTT. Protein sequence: CASSLQVHPGNTIYF. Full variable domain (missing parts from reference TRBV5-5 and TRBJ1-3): DAGVTQSPTHLIKTRGQQVTLRCSPISGHKSVSWYQQVLGQGPQFIFQYYEKEERGRGNFPDRFSARQFPNYSSELNVNALLLGDSALYLCASSLQVHPGNTIYFGEGSWLTVV.

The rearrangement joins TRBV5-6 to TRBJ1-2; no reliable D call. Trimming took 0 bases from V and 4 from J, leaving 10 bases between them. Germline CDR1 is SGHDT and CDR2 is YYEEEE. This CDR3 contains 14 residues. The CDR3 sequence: CASSLAGLVYGYTF. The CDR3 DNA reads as TGTGCCAGCAGCTTGGCGGGGTTAGTCTATGGCTACACCTTC.

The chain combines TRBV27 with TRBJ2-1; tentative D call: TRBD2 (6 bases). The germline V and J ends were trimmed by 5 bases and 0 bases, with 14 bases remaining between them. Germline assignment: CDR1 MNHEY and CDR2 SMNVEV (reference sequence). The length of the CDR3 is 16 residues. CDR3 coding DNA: TGTGCCAGCAGTCCTTTAGCGGTCCTCTCCTACAATGAGCAGTTCTTC. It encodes CASSPLAVLSYNEQFF.

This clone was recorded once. CDR3 DNA sequence: TGTGCCAGCTCACCACTGGGACAGAATGAAAAACTGTTTTTT. Translation: CASSPLGQNEKLFF. The genes are TRBV18 and TRBJ1-4; 7 nucleotides align to TRBD1. CDR1 is KGHSH and CDR2 is LQKENI in the germline V gene. The CDR3 spans 14 residues. Losses at the gene ends were 1 base for V and 5 bases for J; bases not matched to a gene: 1.